The clone carrying this TCR beta chain was detected only once. The antigen is unknown. The data were obtained in a study of cytomegalovirus exposure and HLA in healthy donors. TCRdb's table, derived via immunoSEQ multiplex PCR, lists solely in-frame clones and lacks some. The table records over 120,000 clones, over 80% of them present only once. Findings and caveats of the study: Reports described diagnosis of cytomegalovirus status by the classifier as highly specific and sensitive. Cytomegalovirus-associated status was assigned to about 160 TCR beta chains.

The TCR was taken from a woman in her twenties or thirties in good health and CMV-seropositive. The sample taken for sequencing was PBMCs.

CDR3 bases: TGTGCCAGCAGCGCTGCGAGAGGTTCATATGGCTACACCTTC. Translating it yields CASSAARGSYGYTF. The chain combines TRBV11-2 with TRBJ1-2; unclear D gene. The germline V gene encodes CDR1 SGHAT and CDR2 FQNNGV. Trimming left V 5 bases short and J 5 bases short, with 15 bases between. The CDR3 totals 14 residues.